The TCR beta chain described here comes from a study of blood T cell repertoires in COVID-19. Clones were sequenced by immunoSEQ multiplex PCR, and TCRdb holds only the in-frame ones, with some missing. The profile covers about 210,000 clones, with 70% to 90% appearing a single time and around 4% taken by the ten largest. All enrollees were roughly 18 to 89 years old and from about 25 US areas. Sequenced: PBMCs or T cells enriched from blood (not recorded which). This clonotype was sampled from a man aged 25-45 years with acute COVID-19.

The CDR3 coding sequence is TGTGCCAGCAGTTTACCCGACAGGGAAGGCCAGCCCCAGCATTTT. Protein: CASSLPDREGQPQHF. The chain links TRBV28 to TRBJ1-5; 7 bases align to TRBD1. The J segment lost 7 bases and the V segment lost 2 bases, leaving 8 bases of the junction unmatched. The CDR3 runs to 15 residues. CDR1 and CDR2 from the germline V gene are MDHEN and SYDVKM. The entire variable domain, with the rest obtained from reference TRBV28 and TRBJ1-5, is as follows: DVKVTQSSRYLVKRTGEKVFLECVQDMDHENMFWYRQDPGLGLRLIYFSYDVKMKEKGDIPEGYSVSREKKERFSLILESASTNQTSMYLCASSLPDREGQPQHFGDGTRLSIL.